The 13 T cell receptor beta chains listed next were all sequenced from one sample in a study of cytomegalovirus exposure and HLA in healthy donors (dated by TCRdb to 2016 to 2017). The library relied on the immunoSEQ multiplex PCR assay. For the multiplex PCR, a mixture combining 60 forward primers for TCR Vbeta segments and 13 reverse primers for TCR Jbeta segments was used. The source is immuneACCESS, and TCRdb retained only in-frame sequences with V and J called. Part of the clones is not carried over; for the studies checked, unresolved V genes explain less than half of this, and the remainder is unexplained. For this sample there are 130,000 or so clones; around 83% appear just once. The top ten clonotypes cover approximately 3% of the sample. The sequenced sample was PBMCs. These receptors all stem from a woman under 30 in good health and CMV-seropositive.

This clone was detected once. CDR3 loop: CASSDGGGASTQYF. In DNA form, the CDR3 reads TGTGCCAGCAGTGACGGCGGGGGGGCCTCTACGCAGTATTTT. This chain links TRBV6-4 with TRBJ2-3; 9 bases align to TRBD2. Germline V lookup: CDR1 MRHNA, CDR2 SNTAGT. The length of the CDR3 is 14 residues. V dropped 2 bases and J dropped 8; count of bases not matched to a gene: 5.

This clone was recorded a few times. V is TRBV12-2 and J is TRBJ2-5; TRBD1 reflects the table's D call only, with no check against the DNA. TRBV12-2 is described as a pseudogene. The CDR3 spans 12 residues. Written as DNA, the CDR3 is TGTGCAAGTCGACCCCCCACAGGGATTGCCCACTTC. Its translation: CASRPPTGIAHF.

This clone was recorded only once. The sample carries other DNA sequences with the same CDR3. The chain joins TRBV11-2 to TRBJ1-2; D is unresolved. The CDR3 sequence is 15 residues long. The germline V gene has CDR1 SGHAT and CDR2 FQNNGV. Trimming stripped 5 bases from V and 0 bases from J, with 13 bases between. The CDR3: CASSPPGVTNYGYTF. The CDR3 DNA is TGTGCCAGCAGCCCCCCCGGAGTGACTAACTATGGCTACACCTTC.

This chain links TRBV7-2 with TRBJ1-1; D remains unclear. The CDR3 consists of 14 residues. Looked up from germline, CDR1 is SGHTA and CDR2 is FQGNSA. V lost 5 bases, J lost 0 bases, and 10 bases lay in between. The CDR3, as DNA: TGTGCCAGCAGCCTCCTAGAACTGAACACTGAAGCTTTCTTT. Amino acids: CASSLLELNTEAFF.

This clone is a singleton in its sample. V and J are TRBV5-1 and TRBJ2-7; 7 bases are shared with TRBD2. Germline V gives CDR1 SGHRS, CDR2 YFSETQ. V dropped 0 bases and J dropped 7; count of bases not matched to a gene: 16. CDR3 length: 17 amino acids. The CDR3 DNA follows: TGCGCCAGCAGCTTGGAGGTGATGGGACTAACAACGTGGGAGCAGTACTTC. Its translation: CASSLEVMGLTTWEQYF.

The gene calls are TRBV4-1 and TRBJ1-2, with 8 bases lining up with TRBD1. The CDR3 has 16 amino acids. CDR1 is MGHRA, CDR2 YSYEKL, per germline. Losses at the gene ends were 4 bases for V and 3 bases for J; bases not matched to a gene: 10. CDR3 loop: CASSRTGMDSYYGYTF. For the CDR3, the DNA is TGCGCCAGCAGCCGGACAGGGATGGATTCTTACTATGGCTACACCTTC.

As DNA, the CDR3 is TGTGCCAGCCTGCCCGAGTGGACAGGGAACACCGGGGAGCTGTTTTTT. Residues: CASLPEWTGNTGELFF. The chain recombines TRBV25-1 with TRBJ2-2; 7 nucleotides agree with TRBD1. The V segment lost 8 bases and the J segment 1 base; nucleotides outside the gene matches: 10. The CDR3 is 16 residues long. The germline gives CDR1 MGHDK, CDR2 SYGVNS.

This clone has only one observation. The chain recombines TRBV6-1 with TRBJ2-7, with TRBD1 matching over 9 bases. Trimming took 2 bases from V and 5 from J; bases not matched to a gene: 7. This CDR3 contains 15 residues. Germline V gene sequence: CDR1 MNHNS, CDR2 SASEGT. The CDR3 DNA reads as TGTGCCAGCAGTGAAAGCACAGGGGGCGGCGACGAGCAGTACTTC. It encodes CASSESTGGGDEQYF.

The chain recombines TRBV6-9 with TRBJ2-2; TRBD2 aligns across 15 bases. J lost 5 bases, V lost 10 bases, and 8 bases had no gene match. The CDR3 extends over 16 amino acids. Germline loops: CDR1 MNHGY, CDR2 SVAAGI. The CDR3 sequence is CATGLAGGQGTGELFF. The CDR3 DNA is TGTGCCACGGGACTAGCGGGGGGCCAGGGTACCGGGGAGCTGTTTTTT.

The chain employs TRBV19 and TRBJ1-1; TRBD1 might be the D (5 bases). The length of the CDR3 is 13 residues. Trimming pared 7 bases from V and 5 bases from J, leaving 14 bases between. Germline CDR1 and CDR2: LNHDA and SQIVND (reference sequence). The CDR3 region is CASTGGDYTEAFF. In DNA form, the CDR3 reads TGTGCCAGTACGGGGGGAGATTATACTGAAGCTTTCTTT.

The chain uses TRBV28 and TRBJ1-5; D not certain. CDR1 is MDHEN and CDR2 is SYDVKM in the germline V gene. The CDR3 has 17 residues. Trimming took off 3 bases at V and 0 bases at J, with 15 bases between the two ends. CDR3 sequence: CASSFLSYTHSNQPQHF. DNA of the CDR3: TGTGCCAGCAGTTTCTTGTCTTACACCCATAGCAATCAGCCCCAGCATTTT.

The chain has TRBV5-1 and TRBJ2-2; tentative D call: TRBD1 (7 bases). V was clipped by 4 bases and J by 6 bases, with 19 bases between them. CDR3 length: 16 amino acids. Germline-derived CDR1 and CDR2 are SGHRS and YFSETQ. In DNA, the CDR3 is TGCGCCAGCAGCCCCAGGGGGGCGGGAAGCGCCGGGGAGCTGTTTTTT. Translating it yields CASSPRGAGSAGELFF.

This clone was recorded a few times. The V call is TRBV27, the J call TRBJ2-5; 7 bases agree with TRBD1. The V gene's germline CDR1 is MNHEY and CDR2 SMNVEV (reference sequence). With V trimmed by 6 bases and J by 11 bases, 9 bases remained unmatched. CDR3 size: 12 residues. The CDR3 region has the DNA TGTGCCAGCAGGGGACAGTCCGTGGAGCAGTACTTC. Residues: CASRGQSVEQYF.